The rows below give T cell receptor beta chains drawn from one sample of a study of shared clonotypes between healthy human individuals. The assay was immunoSEQ multiplex PCR, and TCRdb's table has in-frame clones only and misses some. Counted here are more than 2,000,000 clones, about 92% occurring once; the ten biggest clones make up 0.39%. Sequenced: naive CD4+ T cells from PBMCs. The receptors stem from a man aged 18 to 30 in good health. Some clones in this sample may be carry-over from other donors' samples. Each CDR3 is given without its conserved first and last residue. The order of the fields is D gene, J gene, clone size, V gene, CDR3 protein. D genes are given only for firm matches. Rows may omit the clone size; those that give it use once, few, many or a size class.

d_call: -
j_call: TRBJ1-3
clone_size: -
v_call: TRBV5-6
cdr3_aa: ASSLSSGAGNTIY

d_call: TRBD1
j_call: TRBJ1-4
clone_size: -
v_call: TRBV28
cdr3_aa: ASSVQGGLNEKLF

d_call: -
j_call: TRBJ2-7
clone_size: -
v_call: TRBV14
cdr3_aa: ASSQGVGAYPYEQY

d_call: TRBD2
j_call: TRBJ2-1
clone_size: -
v_call: TRBV5-1
cdr3_aa: ASTYLAGASSYNEQF

d_call: TRBD1
j_call: TRBJ1-2
clone_size: once
v_call: TRBV16
cdr3_aa: ASSQGSGGGYGYT

d_call: TRBD1
j_call: TRBJ2-5
clone_size: once
v_call: TRBV7-2
cdr3_aa: ASSLEGAGGAETQY

d_call: -
j_call: TRBJ1-2
clone_size: -
v_call: TRBV5-4
cdr3_aa: ATTANYGYT

d_call: TRBD1
j_call: TRBJ1-1
clone_size: -
v_call: TRBV28
cdr3_aa: ASSSIRQGLNTEAF

d_call: -
j_call: TRBJ2-6
clone_size: -
v_call: TRBV5-5
cdr3_aa: ASSYTTGRSGANVLT

d_call: -
j_call: TRBJ1-4
clone_size: -
v_call: TRBV25-1
cdr3_aa: ASSEVPGGEKLF

d_call: -
j_call: TRBJ1-3
clone_size: few
v_call: TRBV2
cdr3_aa: ASRPQATIY

d_call: -
j_call: TRBJ1-3
clone_size: -
v_call: TRBV28
cdr3_aa: ASSFSPPGVAGNTIY

d_call: TRBD2
j_call: TRBJ2-3
clone_size: -
v_call: TRBV5-1
cdr3_aa: ASRGGTNTPLDTQY

d_call: TRBD1
j_call: TRBJ1-1
clone_size: -
v_call: TRBV27
cdr3_aa: ASSLIPGTGRFSSTEAF

d_call: -
j_call: TRBJ1-4
clone_size: -
v_call: TRBV7-8
cdr3_aa: ASSQGTGRLSEKLF

d_call: -
j_call: TRBJ2-2
clone_size: -
v_call: TRBV27
cdr3_aa: ASIPLVQGRAGELF

d_call: -
j_call: TRBJ2-7
clone_size: -
v_call: TRBV28
cdr3_aa: ASSTNLNSYEQY

d_call: TRBD2
j_call: TRBJ2-3
clone_size: -
v_call: TRBV5-1
cdr3_aa: ASSLWTSGARTDTQY

d_call: -
j_call: TRBJ1-5
clone_size: -
v_call: TRBV30
cdr3_aa: AWSALQGTQH

d_call: TRBD1
j_call: TRBJ1-1
clone_size: -
v_call: TRBV30
cdr3_aa: AWRRQGNTEAF

d_call: TRBD2
j_call: TRBJ2-7
clone_size: -
v_call: TRBV15
cdr3_aa: ATSPRTSGSEQY

d_call: -
j_call: TRBJ2-7
clone_size: -
v_call: TRBV4-1
cdr3_aa: ASSQGRVGYEQY

d_call: -
j_call: TRBJ1-4
clone_size: few
v_call: TRBV25-1
cdr3_aa: ASSDRSTNEKLF

d_call: -
j_call: TRBJ2-3
clone_size: -
v_call: TRBV4-2
cdr3_aa: ASSQAAGSTDTQY

d_call: -
j_call: TRBJ1-3
clone_size: once
v_call: TRBV4-2
cdr3_aa: ASSQGFQGEGNTIY

d_call: TRBD1
j_call: TRBJ2-7
clone_size: -
v_call: TRBV2
cdr3_aa: ASTGQGPYEQY

d_call: TRBD1
j_call: TRBJ1-6
clone_size: -
v_call: TRBV30
cdr3_aa: AWSMGQINSPLH

d_call: -
j_call: TRBJ1-1
clone_size: few
v_call: TRBV2
cdr3_aa: ASSSQGNTEAF

d_call: TRBD1
j_call: TRBJ2-5
clone_size: -
v_call: TRBV5-4
cdr3_aa: ASSQGQGRETQY

d_call: TRBD1
j_call: TRBJ1-1
clone_size: -
v_call: TRBV14
cdr3_aa: ASSRYTGEAEAF

d_call: -
j_call: TRBJ1-5
clone_size: once
v_call: TRBV28
cdr3_aa: ASTLDTYSNQPQH

d_call: TRBD1
j_call: TRBJ2-7
clone_size: once
v_call: TRBV7-2
cdr3_aa: ASSRDRGHEQY

d_call: -
j_call: TRBJ1-3
clone_size: once
v_call: TRBV29-1
cdr3_aa: SVEGGDTIY

d_call: -
j_call: TRBJ2-7
clone_size: -
v_call: TRBV5-4
cdr3_aa: ASSFGNRETGEQY

d_call: TRBD2
j_call: TRBJ2-7
clone_size: -
v_call: TRBV4-1
cdr3_aa: ASSQAETSGFYEQY

d_call: -
j_call: TRBJ2-5
clone_size: -
v_call: TRBV11-2
cdr3_aa: ASSLVLQGYQETQY

d_call: -
j_call: TRBJ2-7
clone_size: -
v_call: TRBV29-1
cdr3_aa: SVASGLLPYEQY

d_call: -
j_call: TRBJ1-4
clone_size: -
v_call: TRBV28
cdr3_aa: ASSLGTPGEKLF

d_call: -
j_call: TRBJ2-4
clone_size: -
v_call: TRBV5-4
cdr3_aa: ASSSAGRAKNIQY

d_call: -
j_call: TRBJ1-4
clone_size: -
v_call: TRBV5-1
cdr3_aa: ASSSGLPGEKLF

d_call: -
j_call: TRBJ1-6
clone_size: -
v_call: TRBV5-1
cdr3_aa: ASSNRADSPLH

d_call: -
j_call: TRBJ1-5
clone_size: -
v_call: TRBV28
cdr3_aa: ASSPPVGQPQH

d_call: -
j_call: TRBJ1-1
clone_size: -
v_call: TRBV28
cdr3_aa: ASSLSFAGNTEAF

d_call: TRBD2
j_call: TRBJ2-2
clone_size: once
v_call: TRBV6-1
cdr3_aa: ASSGGAGGNTGELF

d_call: TRBD1
j_call: TRBJ2-5
clone_size: -
v_call: TRBV5-4
cdr3_aa: ASSPGTGVIRETQY

d_call: -
j_call: TRBJ2-7
clone_size: once
v_call: TRBV28
cdr3_aa: ASSFWYEQY

d_call: -
j_call: TRBJ2-1
clone_size: -
v_call: TRBV29-1
cdr3_aa: SVEDIKRGGEQF

d_call: TRBD2
j_call: TRBJ2-1
clone_size: -
v_call: TRBV7-2
cdr3_aa: ASSFRTSRNNEQF

d_call: -
j_call: TRBJ1-5
clone_size: -
v_call: TRBV7-2
cdr3_aa: ASSPRRDNSNQPQH

d_call: -
j_call: TRBJ2-5
clone_size: -
v_call: TRBV19
cdr3_aa: ASSIRRGETQY